This T cell receptor (beta chain) derives from a study of T cells in localized non-small cell lung cancer. Regarding the study as a whole: A median about 62 of the top 100 tumor clones appeared in adjacent lung. Compared with tumor, uninvolved adjacent lung displayed greater T cell clonality, ranking highest overall.

Assay: immunoSEQ multiplex PCR; the TCRdb copy retains only in-frame clones and omits some. Of tens of thousands of clones listed, 87% were seen once; the top ten hold around 16%. About this clone itself: Its cognate antigen is unknown.

Deletions cut 0 bases from V and 4 bases from J, with 14 bases between. Germline V gives CDR1 SGHRS, CDR2 YFSETQ. The CDR3 has 15 residues. The sample consisted of peripheral blood, taken before any cancer treatment. This chain uses TRBV5-1 with TRBJ2-7, with D tentatively TRBD2 (5 bases). This receptor was identified in a man aged 40-75 years with stage I squamous cell lung carcinoma. CDR3 region: CASSLAPGVGYEQYF. The CDR3 bases are TGCGCCAGCAGCTTGGCCCCCGGGGTGGGGTACGAGCAGTACTTC.